Listed here are 18 T cell receptor beta chains from one sample, sequenced in a study of early T cells in non-severe SARS-CoV-2 infection. TCRdb reprocessed the 5' RACE reads via MiXCR and lists one record per CDR3 protein. This sample has approximately 57,000 distinct CDR3 sequences, with around 13% found just once. The sequenced sample consisted of whole blood. Source of these receptors: an adult who was a healthcare worker with PCR-confirmed SARS-CoV-2 infection or an uninfected control (not recorded which).

The V gene is TRBV3-1, the J gene TRBJ2-2; possibly TRBD2 for D (6 bases). V lost 1 base, J lost 5 bases, and 14 bases lay in between. Germline lookup yields CDR1 LGHDT and CDR2 YNNKEL (reference sequence). The CDR3 sequence is 16 residues long. Written as DNA, the CDR3 is TGTGCCAGCAGCCAAGCAACGCCCCGGGGGACCGGGGAGCTGTTTTTT. The encoded protein is CASSQATPRGTGELFF.

The chain is built from TRBV20-1 and TRBJ2-3; D gene unclear. The CDR3 loop spans 14 amino acids. Germline CDR1 is DFQATT and CDR2 is SNEGSKA (reference sequence). V lost 4 bases, J lost 2 bases, and 13 bases lay in between. The CDR3 DNA reads TGCAGTGCTATAGAGCGTCTATTCACAGATACGCAGTATTTT. Translated: CSAIERLFTDTQYF.

This clonotype has ten or more counts. The chain couples TRBV20-1 to TRBJ1-2; the match to TRBD1 covers 9 bases. The germline gives CDR1 DFQATT, CDR2 SNEGSKA (reference sequence). The CDR3 is made up of 15 amino acids. With V trimmed by 2 bases and J by 4 bases, 8 bases remained unmatched. The CDR3 here is CSARIPQGAGYGYTF. The CDR3 region has the DNA TGCAGTGCTAGAATCCCACAGGGGGCCGGCTATGGCTACACCTTC.

The table lists this clonotype with many counts. The chain combines TRBV5-1 with TRBJ1-1, with 7 nucleotides matching TRBD1. CDR1 and CDR2 from the germline V gene are SGHRS and YFSETQ. The CDR3 covers 16 residues. V gave up 4 bases and J gave up 0 bases; unmatched junction bases: 9. In nucleotides, the CDR3 is TGCGCCAGCAGCCCATCCACAGGGGTCATGAACACTGAAGCTTTCTTT. Translating it yields CASSPSTGVMNTEAFF.

This chain joins TRBV3-1 and TRBJ2-5, with 8 bases aligning to TRBD2. The CDR3 runs to 16 residues. V dropped 1 base and J dropped 2; count of bases not matched to a gene: 6. The V gene's germline CDR1 is LGHDT and CDR2 YNNKEL (reference sequence). CDR3 DNA: TGTGCCAGCAGCCAAGTAGGAGCGGGGGAACAAGAGACCCAGTACTTC. It is translated as CASSQVGAGEQETQYF.

The V call is TRBV5-1, the J call TRBJ2-1; TRBD1 is a possible D gene (6 bases). Germline-derived CDR1 and CDR2 are SGHRS and YFSETQ. Trimming removed 0 bases at V and 7 bases at J, with 11 bases between. This CDR3 region has 14 residues. The CDR3 DNA reads as TGCGCCAGCAGCTTGGCGGCAGGGGTGAATGAGCAGTTCTTC. Translating it yields CASSLAAGVNEQFF. Looking up the rest from reference TRBV5-1 and TRBJ2-1 gives the full variable domain: KAGVTQTPRYLIKTRGQQVTLSCSPISGHRSVSWYQQTPGQGLQFLFEYFSETQRNKGNFPGRFSGRQFSNSRSEMNVSTLELGDSALYLCASSLAAGVNEQFFGPGTRLTVL.

The table lists this clonotype with a few counts. This chain uses TRBV14 with TRBJ1-3; D is undetermined. Germline lookup yields CDR1 SGHDN and CDR2 FVKESK. The CDR3 is 14 amino acids. Deletions cut 0 bases from V and 0 bases from J, with 3 bases between. The CDR3 reads CASSQDISGNTIYF. DNA for the CDR3: TGTGCCAGCAGCCAAGATATCTCTGGAAACACCATATATTTT.

This clonotype was seen repeatedly, ten times or more. The chain is built from TRBV7-2 and TRBJ2-3; D gene ambiguous. Germline CDR1 is SGHTA and CDR2 is FQGNSA. V was shortened by 1 base and J by 3 bases, with 8 bases between the two germline ends. CDR3 length: 14 residues. The DNA of the CDR3 is TGTGCCAGCAGCTTAGAGATGGTTACAGATACGCAGTATTTT. Translated, it gives CASSLEMVTDTQYF. Supplemented by reference TRBV7-2 and TRBJ2-3, the full variable domain reads GAGVSQSPSNKVTEKGKDVELRCDPISGHTALYWYRQSLGQGLEFLIYFQGNSAPDKSGLPSDRFSAERTGGSVSTLTIQRTQQEDSAVYLCASSLEMVTDTQYFGPGTRLTVL.

There are a few counts of this clonotype. The CDR3 loop reads CASRPDDWNTEAFF. DNA of the CDR3: TGTGCCAGCAGACCAGATGACTGGAACACTGAAGCTTTCTTT. This chain joins TRBV6-6 and TRBJ1-1; D remains unclear. Germline CDR1 is MNHNY and CDR2 is SVGAGI (reference sequence). Trimming stripped 6 bases from V and 1 base from J, with 12 bases between. CDR3 length: 14 residues.

The table lists this clonotype with a few counts. The V and J genes are TRBV19 and TRBJ2-6; D is ambiguous. Germline lookup yields CDR1 LNHDA and CDR2 SQIVND (reference sequence). With 6 bases removed from V and 0 bases from J, the gap between germline ends came to 12 bases. This CDR3 spans 16 amino acids. CDR3 bases: TGTGCCAGTAGAATCCAACACTCCTCTGGGGCCAACGTCCTGACTTTC. This gives the protein CASRIQHSSGANVLTF.

This clonotype was seen a few times. In nucleotides, the CDR3 is TGTGCCATCAGTACACTTTCACGGGGCCCCTTTGCCGGGGAGCTGTTTTTT. It codes for CAISTLSRGPFAGELFF. This chain connects TRBV10-3 to TRBJ2-2; D possibly matches TRBD1 or TRBD2 (5 bases each). The CDR3 consists of 17 residues. Germline V gives CDR1 ENHRY, CDR2 SYGVKD. The V end lost 5 bases, the J end lost 6 bases, and 22 bases lay between the germline ends.

This clonotype was detected only a few times. The rearrangement uses TRBV18 and TRBJ1-2, with a tentative D call TRBD1 (5 bases). The germline gives CDR1 KGHSH, CDR2 LQKENI. This CDR3 has 15 amino acids. The germline V and J ends were trimmed by 3 bases and 4 bases, with 15 bases remaining between them. In DNA form, the CDR3 reads TGTGCCAGCTCACCGGTCAGGGCACAGAGCTATGGCTACACCTTC. Translating gives CASSPVRAQSYGYTF.

In its sample, this clonotype was seen a few times. The chain carries TRBV4-2 and TRBJ2-5; 13 bases map to TRBD2. V lost 1 base, J lost 5 bases, and 4 bases stayed unmatched. The CDR3 totals 16 residues. CDR1 LGHNA and CDR2 YNFKEQ come from the germline V gene. The CDR3 here is CASSQGLAGGFETQYF. The CDR3 DNA sequence: TGTGCCAGCAGCCAAGGACTAGCGGGGGGATTTGAGACCCAGTACTTC.

The V and J genes are TRBV20-1 and TRBJ1-1; no clear D. The CDR3 loop spans 11 amino acids. Trimming removed 3 bases at V and 6 bases at J, with 8 bases between. CDR1 is DFQATT, CDR2 SNEGSKA, per germline (reference sequence). The CDR3 DNA reads as TGCAGTGCTAGTCTTGTAGCTGAAGCTTTCTTT. Its translation is CSASLVAEAFF.

This clonotype has a handful of counts. The chain employs TRBV6-2 or TRBV6-3 and TRBJ2-7; the match to TRBD2 covers 9 bases. CDR3 size: 11 residues. Germline trimming cut 8 bases from V and 10 bases from J; bases unmatched to any gene: 6. Germline CDR1 is MNHEY and CDR2 is SVGEGT. Here the CDR3 reads CASSERGEQYF. CDR3 sequence (DNA): TGTGCCAGCTCCGAGCGGGGGGAACAGTACTTC.

This clonotype has at least ten counts. The rearrangement uses TRBV2 and TRBJ2-2; D is perhaps TRBD2 (5 bases). The CDR3 consists of 14 residues. Trimming took off 8 bases at V and 3 bases at J, with 13 bases between the two ends. The germline CDR1 and CDR2 sequences are SNHLY and FYNNEI. CDR3 sequence reads: CASLLAEDTGELFF. The DNA of the CDR3 is TGTGCCAGCCTGCTAGCCGAGGACACCGGGGAGCTGTTTTTT.

This clonotype was recorded many times. The chain combines TRBV10-1 with TRBJ2-7, with D possibly being TRBD2 (5 bases). V lost 0 bases and J lost 0, with 6 bases in between. Germline-derived CDR1 and CDR2 are WNHNN and SYGVQD (reference sequence). The CDR3 is made up of 14 amino acids. The DNA for the CDR3 is TGCGCCAGCAGTGAGTCTGGGAGCTCCTACGAGCAGTACTTC. Residues: CASSESGSSYEQYF.

The chain combines TRBV10-3 with TRBJ2-5, with D hard to call. This CDR3 spans 14 amino acids. CDR1 is ENHRY, CDR2 SYGVKD, per germline. Trimming left V 0 bases short and J 5 bases short, with 10 bases between. DNA of the CDR3: TGTGCCATCAGTGAGTCGGGAACCCCTGAGACCCAGTACTTC. Translated, it gives CAISESGTPETQYF.